This T cell receptor beta chain was retrieved from a study of human T cells and chemical hapten exposure. Looking at the study overall: The scalp of each patient received a weekly diphenylcyclopropenone dose for the full roughly 24-week study. The patch tests put 0.01% DPC on the skin of the upper back and were read 6 days later. Findings and caveats of the study: Relative to controls, expanded TCRs formed significantly more large CDR3 similarity clusters.

TCRdb ran MiXCR on the RACE reads and lists one entry per CDR3 protein. The data show 120,000 to 150,000 distinct CDR3 sequences, approximately 10% seen once. The time point is: patch test 2, 6 weeks after DPC sensitization. The treatment here: therapeutic diphenylcyclopropenone sensitization with weekly scalp DPC. Every donor had alopecia and was 18 to 70 years old; all were suitable for DPC. The germline CDR1 and CDR2 sequences are DFQATT and SNEGSKA (reference sequence). V lost 6 bases and J 1 base, leaving 9 bases between the germline ends. This CDR3 has 12 amino acids. This clonotype has only one observation. As yet, its antigen is unknown.

The sequence was collected from a woman between 50 and 59 years old with alopecia areata. Some clones in this sample may be carry-over from other donors' samples. The source material was whole blood, sampled in connection with sensitization to the hapten diphenylcyclopropenone (DPC). This chain links TRBV20-1 with TRBJ1-2; no clear D gene. The CDR3 loop reads CSALQVNYGYTF. The CDR3 nucleotides are TGCAGTGCGCTACAAGTTAACTATGGCTACACCTTC.